This T cell receptor beta chain appears in the sequencing data of a study of PD-1 blockade in classical Hodgkin lymphoma. Worth noting for this clone: Its cognate antigen is unknown.

Each patient's relapse followed autologous stem cell transplantation, and brentuximab vedotin exposure varied. Complete response, partial response or progressive disease constituted the best response categories observed. Produced via immunoSEQ multiplex PCR; TCRdb's table is partial and in-frame only. The top ten hold 2.5% to 3.5% of the sample, which has 80,000 to 100,000 clones, roughly 92% seen once. V lost 5 bases, J lost 1 base, and 10 bases stayed unmatched. This CDR3 region has 17 residues. Germline V gene sequence: CDR1 MNHEY, CDR2 SMNVEV (reference sequence). Overall study results and limits: No one has yet defined what causes the repertoire differences, which may be disease activity or prior therapy. Complete responders' diversity at baseline resembled that of newly diagnosed patients. TCR diversity at baseline was reported to be reduced in newly diagnosed patients relative to healthy donors.

The sequencing here drew on peripheral blood mononuclear cells (PBMCs), taken at baseline. The rearrangement links TRBV27 to TRBJ2-2, with 7 bases aligning to TRBD1. This receptor was obtained from a human donor with classical Hodgkin lymphoma. CDR3 protein: CASSPETGILNTGELFF. DNA for the CDR3: TGTGCCAGCAGTCCCGAGACAGGGATACTGAACACCGGGGAGCTGTTTTTT.